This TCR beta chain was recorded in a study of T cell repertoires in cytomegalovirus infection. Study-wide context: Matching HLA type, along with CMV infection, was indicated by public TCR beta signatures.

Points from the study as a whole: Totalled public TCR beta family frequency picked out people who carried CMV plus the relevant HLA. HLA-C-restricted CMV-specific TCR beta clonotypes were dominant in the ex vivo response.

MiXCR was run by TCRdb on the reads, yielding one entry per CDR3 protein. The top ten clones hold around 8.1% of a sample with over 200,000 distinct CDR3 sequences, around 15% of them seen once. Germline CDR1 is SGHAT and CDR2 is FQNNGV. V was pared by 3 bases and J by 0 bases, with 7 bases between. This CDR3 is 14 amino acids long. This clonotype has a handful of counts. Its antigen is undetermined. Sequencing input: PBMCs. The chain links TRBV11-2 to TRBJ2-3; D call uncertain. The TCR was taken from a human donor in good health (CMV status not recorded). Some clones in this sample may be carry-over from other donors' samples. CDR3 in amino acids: CASSLALSTDTQYF. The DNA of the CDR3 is TGTGCCAGCAGCTTGGCACTAAGCACAGATACGCAGTATTTT.